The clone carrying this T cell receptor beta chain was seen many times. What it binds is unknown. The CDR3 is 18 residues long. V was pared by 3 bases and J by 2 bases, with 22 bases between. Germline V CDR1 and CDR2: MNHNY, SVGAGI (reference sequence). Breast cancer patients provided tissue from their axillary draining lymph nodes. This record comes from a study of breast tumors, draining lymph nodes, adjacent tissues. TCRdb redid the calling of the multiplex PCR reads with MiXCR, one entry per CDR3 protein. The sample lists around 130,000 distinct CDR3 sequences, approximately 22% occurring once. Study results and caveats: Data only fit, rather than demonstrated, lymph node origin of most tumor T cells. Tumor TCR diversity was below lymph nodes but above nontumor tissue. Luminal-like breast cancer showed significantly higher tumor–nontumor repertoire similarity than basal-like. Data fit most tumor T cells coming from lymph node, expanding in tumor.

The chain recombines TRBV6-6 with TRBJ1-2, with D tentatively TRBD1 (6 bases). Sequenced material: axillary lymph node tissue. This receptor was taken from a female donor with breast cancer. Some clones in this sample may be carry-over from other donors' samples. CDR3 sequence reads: CASSYAYRDTYSNYGYTF. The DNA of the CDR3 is TGTGCCAGCAGTTATGCCTACCGGGACACTTACTCAAACTATGGCTACACCTTC.